What follows describes a single TCR beta chain. Antigen: not known. The donor population consisted of healthy HIV-negative adults with no recent acute infections or vaccinations. Naive CD45RA+ and memory CD45RA-negative subsets were split from CD4+ cells. The sample is drawn from a study of shared clonotypes between healthy human individuals. Notes on the study in general: The low donor count limited represented genetic and exposure-history diversity.

Germline V gene data show CDR1 as MNHEY and CDR2 as SVGAGI. This CDR3 spans 16 amino acids. The ends were cut back, 1 base at V and 8 bases at J, with 17 bases in the middle. The assay ran at deep level. Produced via immunoSEQ multiplex PCR; TCRdb's table is partial and in-frame only. The sample gives around 600,000 clones, about 96% of which show up once; about 0.057% is in the top ten. V is TRBV6-5 and J is TRBJ1-4; D ambiguous. The sample comprised naive CD4+ T cells sorted from blood. The subset denotes: CD45RA+ positively selected. The receptor comes from a woman aged 30 to 39 in good health. The CDR3, as DNA: TGTGCCAGCAGTTACTTTCGGACCGATTCCACGGAAAAACTGTTTTTT. Amino acid sequence: CASSYFRTDSTEKLFF.